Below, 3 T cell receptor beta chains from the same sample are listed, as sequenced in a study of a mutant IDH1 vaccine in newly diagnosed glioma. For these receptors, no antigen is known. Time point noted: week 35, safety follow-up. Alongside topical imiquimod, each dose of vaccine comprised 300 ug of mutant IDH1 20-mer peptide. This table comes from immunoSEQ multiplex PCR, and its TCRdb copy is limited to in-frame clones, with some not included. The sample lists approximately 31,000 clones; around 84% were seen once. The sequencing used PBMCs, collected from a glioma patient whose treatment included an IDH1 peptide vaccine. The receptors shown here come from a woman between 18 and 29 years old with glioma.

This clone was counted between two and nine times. The CDR3 DNA reads as TGTGCCTGGGGGCGAAGGGACACTGAAGCTTTCTTT. It encodes CAWGRRDTEAFF. This chain links TRBV30 with TRBJ1-1; unclear D gene. The CDR3 spans 12 residues. Looked up from germline, CDR1 is GTSNPN and CDR2 is SVGIG (reference sequence). Trimming removed 5 bases at V and 3 bases at J, with 10 bases between.

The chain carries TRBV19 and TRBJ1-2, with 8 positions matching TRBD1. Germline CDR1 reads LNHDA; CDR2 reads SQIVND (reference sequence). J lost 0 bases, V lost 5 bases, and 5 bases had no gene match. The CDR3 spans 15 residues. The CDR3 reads CASSGYRGANYGYTF. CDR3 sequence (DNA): TGTGCCAGTAGTGGATACAGGGGGGCTAACTATGGCTACACCTTC. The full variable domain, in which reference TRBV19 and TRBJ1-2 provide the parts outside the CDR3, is DGGITQSPKYLFRKEGQNVTLSCEQNLNHDAMYWYRQDPGQGLRLIYYSQIVNDFQKGDIAEGYSVSREKKESFPLTVTSAQKNPTAFYLCASSGYRGANYGYTFGSGTRLTVV.

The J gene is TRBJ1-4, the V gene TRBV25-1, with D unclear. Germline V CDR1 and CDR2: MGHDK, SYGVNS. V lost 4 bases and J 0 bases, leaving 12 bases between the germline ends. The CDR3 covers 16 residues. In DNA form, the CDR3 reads TGTGCCAGCAGTGGCTCGAAAACTGCAACTAATGAAAAACTGTTTTTT. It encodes CASSGSKTATNEKLFF.